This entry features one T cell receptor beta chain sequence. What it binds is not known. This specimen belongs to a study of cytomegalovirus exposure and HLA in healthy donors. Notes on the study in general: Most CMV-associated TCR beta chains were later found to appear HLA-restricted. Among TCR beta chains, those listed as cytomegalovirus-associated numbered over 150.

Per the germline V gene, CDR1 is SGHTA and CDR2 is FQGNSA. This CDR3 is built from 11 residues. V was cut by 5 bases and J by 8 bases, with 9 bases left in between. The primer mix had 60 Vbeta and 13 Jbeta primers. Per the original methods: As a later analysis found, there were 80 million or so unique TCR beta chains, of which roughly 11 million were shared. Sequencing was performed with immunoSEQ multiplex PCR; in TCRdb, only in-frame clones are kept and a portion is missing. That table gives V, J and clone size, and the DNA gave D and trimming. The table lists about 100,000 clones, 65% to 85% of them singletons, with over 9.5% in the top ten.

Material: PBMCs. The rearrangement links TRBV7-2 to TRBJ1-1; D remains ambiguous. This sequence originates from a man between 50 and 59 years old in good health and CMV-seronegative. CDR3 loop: CASSQDLEAFF. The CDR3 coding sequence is TGTGCCAGCAGCCAGGATCTCGAAGCTTTCTTT.